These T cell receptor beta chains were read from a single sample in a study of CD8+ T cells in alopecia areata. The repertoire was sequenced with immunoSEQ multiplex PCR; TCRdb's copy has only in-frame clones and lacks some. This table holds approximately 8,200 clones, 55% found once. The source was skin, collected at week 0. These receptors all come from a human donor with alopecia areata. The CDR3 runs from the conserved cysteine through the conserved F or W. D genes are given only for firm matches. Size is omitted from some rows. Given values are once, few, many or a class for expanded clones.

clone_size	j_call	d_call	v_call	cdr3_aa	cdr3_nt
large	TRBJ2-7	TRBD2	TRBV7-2	CASSLSSGNYEQYF	TGTGCCAGCAGCTTATCTAGCGGGAACTACGAGCAGTACTTC
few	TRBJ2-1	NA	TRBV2	CATSGSRYEQFF	TGTGCCACCTCCGGGAGCCGCTATGAGCAGTTCTTC
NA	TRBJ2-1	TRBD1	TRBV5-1	CASSMTGQQFF	TGCGCCAGCAGCATGACAGGGCAGCAGTTCTTC
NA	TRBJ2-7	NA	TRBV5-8	CASSFRSGEQYF	TGTGCCAGCAGTTTCCGGTCGGGGGAGCAGTACTTC
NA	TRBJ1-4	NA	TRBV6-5	CASSYSTATNEKLFF	TGTGCCAGCAGCTACTCGACAGCAACTAATGAAAAACTGTTTTTT
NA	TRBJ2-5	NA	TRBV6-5	CASSLIGTPQETQYF	TGTGCCAGCAGCCTCATCGGGACCCCTCAAGAGACCCAGTACTTC
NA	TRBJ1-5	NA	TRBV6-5	CASRRQNSNQPQHF	TGTGCCAGCAGGCGACAGAATAGCAATCAGCCCCAGCATTTT
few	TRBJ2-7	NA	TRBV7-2	CASRSGYEQYF	TGTGCCAGCAGGTCAGGATACGAGCAGTACTTC
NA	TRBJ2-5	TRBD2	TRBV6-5	CASSYKGLAETQYF	TGTGCCAGCAGTTACAAGGGACTAGCGGAGACCCAGTACTTC
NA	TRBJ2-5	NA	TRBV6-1	CASSASRGETQYF	TGTGCCAGCAGCGCATCTAGGGGGGAGACCCAGTACTTC
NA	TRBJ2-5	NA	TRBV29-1	CSGVAGSQETQYF	TGCAGCGGAGTTGCAGGGTCCCAAGAGACCCAGTACTTC
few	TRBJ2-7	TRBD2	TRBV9	CASSPGLAGAYEQYF	TGTGCCAGCAGCCCGGGACTAGCGGGGGCCTACGAGCAGTACTTC
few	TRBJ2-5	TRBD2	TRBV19	CASSPPSLLAAQETQYF	TGTGCCAGTAGTCCGCCGTCCCTCCTAGCGGCTCAAGAGACCCAGTACTTC
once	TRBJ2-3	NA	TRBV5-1	CASSLVGQLVDTQYF	TGCGCCAGCAGCTTGGTAGGGCAGTTAGTAGATACGCAGTATTTT
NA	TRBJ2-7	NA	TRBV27	CASPQDAYEQYF	TGTGCCAGCCCTCAGGACGCCTACGAGCAGTACTTC
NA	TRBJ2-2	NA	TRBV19	CASSSRREASGELFF	TGTGCCAGTAGTAGTCGGAGGGAGGCCAGCGGGGAGCTGTTTTTT
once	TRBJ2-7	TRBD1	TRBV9	CASSVTGALSYEQYF	TGTGCCAGCAGCGTTACAGGGGCCCTCTCCTACGAGCAGTACTTC
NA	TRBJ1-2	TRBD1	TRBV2	CASSGTEKSSNYGYTF	TGTGCCAGCAGCGGGACAGAGAAGTCATCTAACTATGGCTACACCTTC
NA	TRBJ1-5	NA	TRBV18	CASSLTRSGSVQPQHF	TGTGCCAGCTCTCTTACTCGTTCAGGGTCGGTTCAGCCCCAGCATTTT
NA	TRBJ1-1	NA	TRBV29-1	CSVENRGGNTEAFF	TGCAGCGTTGAAAACCGGGGGGGGAACACTGAAGCTTTCTTT
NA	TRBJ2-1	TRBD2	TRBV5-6	CASSLLAGARLYNEQFF	TGTGCCAGCAGCCTACTAGCGGGCGCACGTCTATACAATGAGCAGTTCTTC
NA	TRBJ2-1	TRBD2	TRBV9	CASSALAAQQFF	TGTGCCAGCAGCGCTCTAGCGGCTCAGCAGTTCTTC
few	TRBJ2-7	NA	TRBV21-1	CASSLDREGDEQYF	TGTGCCAGCAGCCTCGACAGGGAAGGAGACGAGCAGTACTTC
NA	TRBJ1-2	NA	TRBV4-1	CASSQEVTAANYGYTF	TGCGCCAGCAGCCAAGAAGTTACCGCAGCTAACTATGGCTACACCTTC
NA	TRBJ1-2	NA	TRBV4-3	CASSPRGGPYGYTF	TGCGCCAGCAGCCCCCGGGGGGGCCCCTATGGCTACACCTTC
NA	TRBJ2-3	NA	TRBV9	CASSVSVTDTQYF	TGTGCCAGCAGCGTATCGGTTACAGATACGCAGTATTTT
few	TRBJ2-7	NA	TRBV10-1	CASSDRARAGTYEQYF	TGCGCCAGCAGTGATCGAGCCAGGGCGGGGACCTACGAGCAGTACTTC
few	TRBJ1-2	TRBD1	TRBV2	CASIRTLTGPYGYTF	TGTGCCAGCATTCGTACCTTGACAGGGCCCTATGGCTACACCTTC
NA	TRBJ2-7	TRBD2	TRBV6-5	CASSKGGDSGYEQYF	TGTGCCAGCAGCAAGGGTGGGGATAGCGGGTACGAGCAGTACTTC
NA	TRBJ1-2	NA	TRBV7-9	CASIQGTAEDYGYTF	TGTGCCAGTATTCAAGGGACGGCAGAGGACTATGGCTACACCTTC
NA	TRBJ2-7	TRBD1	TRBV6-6	CASTPRQGSSYEQYF	TGTGCCAGCACACCTAGACAGGGGAGCTCCTACGAGCAGTACTTC
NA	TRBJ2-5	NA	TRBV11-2	CASSSNLQGTIEAQYF	TGTGCCAGCAGCTCGAACCTTCAGGGGACCATTGAGGCCCAGTACTTC
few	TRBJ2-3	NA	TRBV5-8	CASSLRDTQYF	TGTGCCAGCAGCTTAAGAGATACGCAGTATTTT
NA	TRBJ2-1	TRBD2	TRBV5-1	CASSYNSGNNEQFF	TGCGCCAGCAGCTACAATAGCGGGAATAATGAGCAGTTCTTC
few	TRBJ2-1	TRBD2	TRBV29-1	CSFEASGRVGNEQFF	TGCAGCTTCGAAGCGAGCGGGAGGGTTGGAAATGAGCAGTTCTTC
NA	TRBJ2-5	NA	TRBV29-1	CSAQTWEETQYF	TGCAGCGCACAGACCTGGGAGGAGACCCAGTACTTC
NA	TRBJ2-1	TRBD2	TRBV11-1	CASSLGRAGTSGRANEQFF	TGTGCCAGCAGCTTAGGGAGAGCCGGGACTAGCGGGAGGGCCAATGAGCAGTTCTTC
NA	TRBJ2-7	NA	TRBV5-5	CASSRGLPDEQYF	TGTGCCAGCAGCAGGGGACTCCCCGACGAGCAGTACTTC
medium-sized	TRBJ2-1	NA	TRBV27	CASSLLGLGSGEQFF	TGTGCCAGCAGTTTATTGGGGCTAGGGAGCGGTGAGCAGTTCTTC
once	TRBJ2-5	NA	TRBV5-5	CASSFPRAGQETQYF	TGTGCCAGCAGCTTTCCTCGGGCAGGCCAAGAGACCCAGTACTTC
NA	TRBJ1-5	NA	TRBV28	CASSGVTGNQPQHF	TGTGCCAGCTCCGGGGTAACCGGCAATCAGCCCCAGCATTTT
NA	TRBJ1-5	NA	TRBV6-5	CASSQQGRPDQPQHF	TGTGCCAGCAGTCAACAGGGACGACCGGATCAGCCCCAGCATTTT
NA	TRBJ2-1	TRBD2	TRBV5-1	CASSYNSGNNEQFF	TGCGCCAGCAGCTACAATAGCGGGAATAATGAGCAGTTCTTC
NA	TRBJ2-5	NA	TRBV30	CAWGQRRETQYF	TGTGCCTGGGGACAGCGTCGGGAGACCCAGTACTTC
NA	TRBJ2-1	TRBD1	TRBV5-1	CASSLNQGARQFF	TGCGCCAGCAGCCTAAATCAGGGGGCCAGGCAGTTCTTC
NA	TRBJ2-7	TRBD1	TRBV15	CATSRAGARQGSGEQYF	TGTGCCACCAGCAGAGCGGGCGCGAGACAGGGGTCGGGGGAGCAGTACTTC
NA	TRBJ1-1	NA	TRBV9	CASSVWEAGGPEAFF	TGTGCCAGCAGCGTTTGGGAAGCGGGGGGGCCTGAAGCTTTCTTT
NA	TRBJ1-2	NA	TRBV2	CASSVEAGDPYGYTF	TGTGCCAGCAGTGTGGAGGCAGGGGATCCCTATGGCTACACCTTC
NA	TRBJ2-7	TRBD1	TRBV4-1	CASSQGQGAVRAYEQYF	TGCGCCAGCAGCCAGGGACAGGGGGCGGTACGGGCATACGAGCAGTACTTC
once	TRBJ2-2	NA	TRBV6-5	CASSYGGSGTGELFF	TGTGCCAGCAGTTACGGTGGGAGTGGGACCGGGGAGCTGTTTTTT
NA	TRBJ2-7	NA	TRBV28	CASSLFAGTYEQYF	TGTGCCAGCAGTTTATTCGCCGGCACCTACGAGCAGTACTTC
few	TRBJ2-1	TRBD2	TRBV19	CASSIDRAGGHEQFF	TGTGCCAGTAGTATAGATCGGGCGGGAGGCCATGAGCAGTTCTTC
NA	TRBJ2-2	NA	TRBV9	CASSQTYTGELFF	TGTGCCAGCAGCCAGACCTACACCGGGGAGCTGTTTTTT
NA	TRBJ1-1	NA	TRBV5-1	CASSLGGDHWTEAFF	TGCGCCAGCAGCTTGGGTGGGGACCACTGGACTGAAGCTTTCTTT
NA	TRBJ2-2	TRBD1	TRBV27	CASSLYAGTGGGGELFF	TGTGCCAGCAGTCTATACGCCGGGACAGGGGGCGGCGGGGAGCTGTTTTTT